Each of the 18 T cell receptor beta chains below was sequenced from the same sample in a study of tumor and adjacent non-tumor tissue in lung cancer. A modified ARM-PCR protocol with three rounds of nested PCR amplified TCRbeta. Via MiXCR, TCRdb re-called the multiplex PCR reads, giving one row per CDR3 protein. The sample comprises 70,000 or so distinct CDR3 sequences, about 60% of which are singletons, and roughly 21% rests with the top ten. This sample's RNA came from whole unsorted tissue. The sequencing sample was made of lung tumor tissue. All receptors derive from a man aged 50 to 60 with non-small cell lung cancer.

About this clonotype: The conserved phenylalanine or tryptophan normally closing the CDR3 is absent here, so this likely arose from a read error. The genes are TRBV12-3 or TRBV12-4 and TRBJ2-5; 16 bases map to TRBD2. V lost 11 bases to trimming and J lost 4 bases; unmatched junction nucleotides: 7. The CDR3 has 15 residues. The CDR3 nucleotides are TGTGCCGGCACCGGGACTAGCGGGGGGGGAGAGACCCAGTACCTC. This gives the protein CAGTGTSGGGETQYL.

A note on this clonotype: At one of its ends the junction is not consistent with the germline gene, which may arise from a read error. The chain uses TRBV2 and TRBJ2-2; D may be TRBD1 (6 bases). Germline V gene sequence: CDR1 SNHLY, CDR2 FYNNEI. The CDR3 consists of 16 residues. The CDR3 DNA is TGTGTCAGCTCTCGCGCGGCAGGGGCTGGTACCGGGGAGCTGTTTTTT. Residues: CVSSRAAGAGTGELFF.

The sample holds many counts of this clonotype. The V gene is TRBV7-3, the J gene TRBJ1-1, with TRBD1 as a possible D gene (5 bases). CDR3 size: 13 residues. In germline, CDR1 is SGHTA, CDR2 FQGTGA. V gave up 4 bases and J gave up 6 bases, with 12 bases separating them. Written as DNA, the CDR3 is TGTGCCAGCAGCTCCAATGGGGGGGCTGAAGCTTTCTTT. Translated, it gives CASSSNGGAEAFF.

This clonotype was seen a single time. Since a much larger clone is just one base distant, this may be a read error. The chain has TRBV6-1 and TRBJ2-7; 7 bases map to TRBD1. Trimming at V came to 6 bases and at J to 6 bases, leaving 5 bases not matched to a gene. This CDR3 has 12 residues. CDR1 and CDR2 (germline): MNHNS, SASEGT. The chain's CDR3 is CASRRGLPEQYF. The CDR3 DNA follows: TGTGCCAGCAGAAGGGGGCTGCCCGAGCAGTACTTC.

This clonotype showed up many times. The chain combines TRBV4-1 with TRBJ2-7; D uncertain. Germline CDR1 reads MGHRA; CDR2 reads YSYEKL. CDR3 length: 14 amino acids. Trimming left V 2 bases short and J 2 bases short, with 10 bases between. The CDR3: CASSQHHGTYEQYF. The CDR3 bases are TGCGCCAGCAGCCAACATCACGGAACCTACGAGCAGTACTTC.

This clonotype was counted many times. The chain recombines TRBV12-3 or TRBV12-4 with TRBJ2-7; D is unclear. The length of the CDR3 is 14 residues. The V end was cut by 5 bases, the J end by 7 bases, with 18 bases between. CDR3 region: CASSPPVGPSEQYF. The CDR3 DNA is TGTGCCAGCAGTCCGCCGGTGGGCCCTAGTGAGCAGTACTTC.

A note on this clonotype: A junction end diverges from the germline sequence, so it may reflect a read error. The chain is built from TRBV11-3 and TRBJ2-1, with D possibly being TRBD1 (5 bases). This CDR3 comprises 14 residues. Germline CDR1 reads SGHNT; CDR2 reads YENEEA. CDR3 DNA: TGTACCAGGGTTAGACCCCACTACAATAGTGAGCAGTTCTTC. Its translation: CTRVRPHYNSEQFF.

Note on this clonotype: The junction and the germline gene differ at one end; a read error may be behind it. The CDR3 loop is CASSRAGRSYNEQLF. The CDR3, as DNA: TGTGCCAGTAGTAGAGCGGGACGCTCCTACAATGAGCAGTTATTC. V is TRBV19 and J is TRBJ2-1, with 7 positions matching TRBD2. CDR3 length: 15 residues. Germline CDR1 LNHDA, CDR2 SQIVND (reference sequence).

Notes on this clonotype: It may be a read error: a sequence one base away is much more abundant. The gene calls are TRBV20-1 and TRBJ2-7, with D hard to call. Germline CDR1 DFQATT, CDR2 SNEGSKA (reference sequence). This CDR3 has 12 residues. Trimming stripped 6 bases from V and 2 bases from J, with 11 bases between. The CDR3 nucleotides are TGCAGTGCCGACCACAGAACCTACGAGCAGTACTTC. This sequence encodes CSADHRTYEQYF.

Notes on this clonotype: A much larger clone differs by one base, so this may be a read error. The gene calls are TRBV11-2 and TRBJ2-2; D gene ambiguous. Germline CDR1 is SGHAT and CDR2 is FQNNGV. CDR3 length equals 16 residues. The CDR3 loop is CASNLSLDGKTGELFF. The CDR3 coding sequence is TGTGCCAGCAACTTATCTCTCGATGGAAAGACCGGGGAGCTGTTTTTT.

As regards this clonotype: A junction end diverges from the germline sequence, so it may reflect a read error. The V call is TRBV5-6, the J call TRBJ2-7, with no clear D. CDR1 is SGHDT and CDR2 is YYEEEE in the germline V gene. CDR3 length equals 14 residues. The CDR3 region is CARSLRHSVHERYF. DNA of the CDR3: TGTGCCAGAAGCTTGAGGCACTCTGTCCACGAGCGGTACTTC.

This clonotype was seen a few times. A much larger clone sits a single nucleotide away, making a read error possible. This rearrangement joins TRBV29-1 to TRBJ2-7; the match to TRBD1 covers 8 bases. There are 12 residues in the CDR3. The germline CDR1 and CDR2 sequences are SQVTM and ANQGSEA. Losses at the gene ends were 6 bases for V and 5 bases for J; bases not matched to a gene: 6. The CDR3 nucleotides are TGCAGCGTGGGACAGGTCGGCAACGAGCAGTACTTC. Amino acids: CSVGQVGNEQYF.

Many counts were recorded for this clonotype. The rearrangement links TRBV5-1 to TRBJ1-2, with 7 positions matching TRBD1. Unmatched junction bases numbered 1, after V lost 3 bases and J lost 8 bases. This CDR3 comprises 11 residues. From germline, CDR1 is SGHRS and CDR2 YFSETQ. CDR3 protein: CASSSDRGYTF. The CDR3 region has the DNA TGCGCCAGCAGCTCGGACAGGGGCTACACCTTC.

Comment on this clonotype: One end of the junction varies from germline; a read error may be responsible. J is TRBJ2-1 and V is TRBV7-7; TRBD1 matches 7 bases. Germline assignment: CDR1 SSHAT and CDR2 FNYEAQ (reference sequence). The CDR3 sequence is 14 residues long. The CDR3 sequence: CASSLGDSNNEQFF. The CDR3 DNA is TGTGCTAGCAGCTTAGGGGACAGTAACAATGAGCAGTTCTTC. The complete variable domain, with remaining parts taken from reference TRBV7-7 and TRBJ2-1, reads GAGVSQSPRYKVTKRGQDVTLRCDPISSHATLYWYQQALGQGPEFLTYFNYEAQPDKSGLPSDRFSAERPEGSISTLTIQRTEQRDSAMYRCASSLGDSNNEQFFGPGTRLTVL.

Comment on this clonotype: An end of the junction does not agree with germline; a read error may underlie this. This CDR3 is CASSVEGGPDTLYF. In nucleotides, the CDR3 is TGTGCCAGCAGCGTAGAGGGGGGGCCAGATACGCTGTATTTT. The V gene is TRBV9, the J gene TRBJ2-3; possibly TRBD2 for D (7 bases). Germline values: CDR1 SGDLS, CDR2 YYNGEE. The length of the CDR3 is 14 residues.

This clonotype was seen ten or more times. The chain joins TRBV7-8 to TRBJ2-5; 11 bases agree with TRBD2. CDR3 size: 15 residues. The germline gives CDR1 SGHVS, CDR2 FQNEAQ. After removal of 5 bases from V and 1 base from J, the junction contained 3 bases not matched to a gene. The CDR3: CASSGLAGRQETQYF. As DNA, the CDR3 is TGTGCCAGCAGCGGACTAGCGGGTCGCCAAGAGACCCAGTACTTC.

This rearrangement joins TRBV10-3 to TRBJ2-3; TRBD2 agrees at 11 bases. This CDR3 comprises 20 residues. CDR1 and CDR2 from the germline V gene are ENHRY and SYGVKD. V lost 1 base to trimming and J lost 6 bases; unmatched junction nucleotides: 18. CDR3 sequence reads: CAISELTSGVPANVPDTQYF. DNA for the CDR3: TGTGCCATCAGTGAGTTGACTAGCGGGGTACCCGCAAACGTGCCGGATACGCAGTATTTT.

A word on this clonotype: A much larger clonotype is one base distant, so this may be a read error. V is TRBV7-8 and J is TRBJ1-5, with a tentative D call TRBD1 (6 bases). CDR1 is SGHVS, CDR2 FQNEAQ, per germline. This CDR3 spans 16 amino acids. CDR3 bases: TGTGCCAGCAGCTTAGCCGGGAATTGGGACAATCAGTCCCAGCATTTT. Its protein is CASSLAGNWDNQSQHF.